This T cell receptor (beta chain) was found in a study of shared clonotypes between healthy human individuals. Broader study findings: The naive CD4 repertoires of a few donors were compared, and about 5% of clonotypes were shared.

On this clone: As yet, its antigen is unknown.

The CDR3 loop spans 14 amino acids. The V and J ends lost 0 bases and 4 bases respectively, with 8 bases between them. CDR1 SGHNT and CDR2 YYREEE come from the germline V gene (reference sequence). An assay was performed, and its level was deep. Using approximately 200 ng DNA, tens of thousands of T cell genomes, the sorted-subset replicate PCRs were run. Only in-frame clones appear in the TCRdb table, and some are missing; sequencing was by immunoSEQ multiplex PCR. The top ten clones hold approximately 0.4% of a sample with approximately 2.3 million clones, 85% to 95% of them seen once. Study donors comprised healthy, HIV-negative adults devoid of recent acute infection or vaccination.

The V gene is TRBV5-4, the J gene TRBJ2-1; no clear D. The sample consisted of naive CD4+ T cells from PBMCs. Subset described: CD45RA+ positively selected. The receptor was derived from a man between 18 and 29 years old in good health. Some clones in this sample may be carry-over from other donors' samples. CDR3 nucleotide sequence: TGTGCCAGCAGCTTGGGGCAGGCGTACAATGAGCAGTTCTTC. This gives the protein CASSLGQAYNEQFF. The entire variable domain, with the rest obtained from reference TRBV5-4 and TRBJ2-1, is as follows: ETGVTQSPTHLIKTRGQQVTLRCSSQSGHNTVSWYQQALGQGPQFIFQYYREEENGRGNFPPRFSGLQFPNYSSELNVNALELDDSALYLCASSLGQAYNEQFFGPGTRLTVL.